This TCR beta chain was captured by sequencing in a study of cytomegalovirus exposure and HLA in healthy donors (dated by TCRdb to 2015 to 2018). About the investigation overall: In an earlier analysis of approximately 500 of the donors, 250 to 300 Gb of sequence data and 120 million or so unique TCR beta sequences from about 179 million T cells were reported. An early release covering roughly 640 HLA-typed donors comprised 250 to 350 gigabases of sequencing data and some 79 million unique TCR sequences. Of the roughly 400 genotyped donors, 65% to 90% fell in the genetic ancestry cluster associated with self-reported Caucasian donors. The study aimed to test whether signatures of past pathogen exposure could be identified by cataloging public T cell receptors. The study profiled the T cell repertoires of 550 to 700 subjects by immunosequencing and related them to cytomegalovirus serostatus. Along with the approximately 650-subject first cohort, a separate validation cohort of more than 90 different subjects was used. To predict cytomegalovirus infection status, the study brought together high-throughput TCR immunosequencing, statistical association of individual TCRs with disease status, and machine learning. To study patterns of TCR occurrence, a later analysis re-analyzed previously published TCR beta repertoires from 600 to 750 donors and added high-resolution HLA genotyping. The later analysis used no new phenotypic data to find candidate immune exposures, relying instead on TCR beta sequences and their occurrence across donors. In an earlier analysis of 587 of the donors, high-throughput TCR beta sequencing was used to judge whether each TCR beta V gene segment behaved as functional or pseudogenic. Donor age, sex, ethnicity and CMV serostatus were compiled together with the repertoire data. A later genetic analysis took genome-wide SNP genotypes for 398 of the 666 donors and used that subset as a discovery cohort. Every discovery cohort repertoire had been produced on one sequencing platform. HLA typing covered class I and class II loci at four-digit resolution. Typing coverage differed by locus: A, B, C, DRB1 and DQB1 were typed in roughly 620-640 donors, DQA1 in 500 to 550, DPA1 in roughly 590, and DPB1 in just under 490. Roughly five DR-DQ haplotypes were treated as single units for association and clustering because of strong linkage in the cohort. Among some 410 genotyped donors of the cohort, an average of about 240,000 unique TCR beta nucleotide sequences were sequenced per donor, roughly a sixth of them non-productive.

There are 15 amino acids in the CDR3, from cysteine to phenylalanine inclusive. The kept DNA is CDR3 alone, 45 bases in frame from the first base. V is cut by 4 bases and J by 7 bases, and the space between the germline ends is 16 bases. CDR1 and CDR2 were assigned from the germline V gene as SGHNT and YENEEA. Here is what the overall study found, with its caveats: An association between a missense DCLRE1C variant and V-gene and J-gene trimming of TCR beta chains was found in a later genetic analysis and replicated in an independent cohort. Because counts were too low, seventeen rarely observed V segments, including chromosome 9 orphons, were excluded from the earlier analysis of around 640 of the donors. The classifier was reported to diagnose cytomegalovirus status with high specificity and sensitivity in both the original and validation cohorts. A further reported finding was that TCR beta sequences accurately predicted the HLA-A and HLA-B alleles for most subjects in the first cohort. A later analysis found that HLA-associated TCR beta chains were more clonally expanded and had lower generation probabilities than equally common non-associated chains. When HLA alleles, especially DR and DQ, strongly co-occurred, attributing TCR associations to individual alleles was difficult. Correlated functional status among segregating V segments might reflect linkage disequilibrium, but an unknown experimental factor could not be ruled out. Three of the identified cytomegalovirus-associated TCR beta chains were confirmed in vitro to be specific for cytomegalovirus antigens. Roughly uniform sequencing depth across donors was assumed in presence/absence analyses, although this assumption may not hold. A total of fewer than 200 TCR beta chains were listed by the study as associated with cytomegalovirus. Most TCR sequences were observed very rarely across donors, whereas some public TCRs were present in many individuals. A later analysis associated about 17,000 TCR beta sequences with specific HLA alleles at a false discovery rate of 0.05. In a later analysis, several top co-occurrence clusters were reported to appear linked to parvovirus B19, influenza, CMV and Epstein-Barr virus. In a later analysis, the rate of TCR association differed among HLA loci, with DRB1 alleles having the most associated TCRs and HLA-C alleles having the fewest. The 87-base-pair reads could not distinguish some IMGT-functional V segments, including TRBV6-2 and TRBV6-3, so those segments were excluded. The authors suggested that the approach could potentially be generalized to other disease states and immunological phenotypes. The cohort was sequenced for TCR beta chains only, and without alpha or paired-chain data the features that could be detected were limited. Broadly in line with IMGT annotations, most TCR beta V segments showed up in productive rearrangements about 87% or about 30% of the time in an earlier analysis of some 590 of the donors. For the cohort, immune exposure information was limited to CMV serostatus. In a later genetic analysis, fewer N-insertions in productive TCRs were reported among donors in an Asian-associated ancestry cluster than the 666-donor mean. Because HLA typing was unavailable for some donors at each locus, only the typed subset was used in association tests. A later analysis found that most CMV-associated TCR beta chains appeared HLA-restricted, with HLA associations seemingly driven largely by CMV exposure. A cluster of highly shared sequence variants was judged likely to be a technical artifact of the sequencing pipeline.

The cohort was made up of 666 healthy bone marrow donors. All cohort members were sampled while nominally healthy, although unrecorded immune exposures were likely present. The donor tested CMV seropositive and was one of the 289 seropositive cohort members. A peripheral blood sample was provided by each donor, and peripheral blood mononuclear cells were used for TCR beta sequencing. Genomic DNA was extracted from the blood cell samples with the Qiagen DNeasy Blood Extraction Kit. In regard to this clone: Its binding antigen is unknown. Base qualities are missing; no much larger clone stands one base away.

Library preparation employed the immunoSEQ multiplex PCR assay. The multiplex PCR relied on a mix of 60 forward primers for TCR Vbeta segments and 13 reverse primers for TCR Jbeta segments. A multiplex PCR assay on genomic DNA amplified the CDR3 region of rearranged TCR beta genes. The amplified TCR beta libraries were sequenced on the Illumina HiSeq System as 87-base-pair reads. Per the source publication's procedure: In a later analysis, around 80 million unique TCR beta chains were counted across the approximately 640 repertoires, and roughly 10 million of these chains were shared by at least two donors. Raw reads were error-corrected and collapsed into unique sequences with a nearest-neighbor algorithm that merged closely related sequences to remove PCR and sequencing errors. Alignment of CDR3 sequences to IMGT reference sequences was used to assign V, D and J gene segments. Each retained sequence needed at least a six-nucleotide match to both a V gene segment and a J gene segment. Rearrangements were called productive when the CDR3 lacked stop codons and stayed in frame with V and J; all others were non-productive. Following IMGT convention, CDR3 was defined as the stretch from the second conserved V-encoded cysteine up to the conserved J-encoded phenylalanine. In an earlier analysis of approximately 500 of the donors, sequences lacking an unambiguous match to a single V gene segment were excluded. An earlier analysis of several hundred of the donors called V segments functional above 56.7% productive rearrangements and segregating when the between-donor standard deviation exceeded 5%. A statistical classification framework was developed to diagnose cytomegalovirus status using the catalog of TCR beta chain sequences. A later analysis assigned V and J genes by comparing TCR nucleotide sequences with IMGT/GENE-DB human TR gene sequences. Using the TCRdist pipeline, a later analysis assigned CDR3 sequences along with most-parsimonious VDJ recombination scenarios. A later analysis defined each TCR beta chain by its CDR3 amino acid sequence plus V-gene family, and excluded reads lacking a unique V-gene family. In a later analysis, several hundred highly shared, low-generation-probability nucleotide sequences were removed to address suspected cross-contamination and a sequencing artifact. In a later analysis, a clonal expansion index was calculated for each public chain from normalized within-repertoire ranks of inferred template counts. Generation probabilities in a later analysis came from a VDJ recombination model fitted to out-of-frame rearrangements, and those results were checked against IGoR. Hypergeometric tests were used in a later analysis to score TCR-TCR, TCR-HLA and TCR-CMV co-occurrence, with a repertoire-size bias correction applied to the TCR pairs. To estimate false discovery rates, a later analysis permuted the HLA or CMV assignments 20 times. In a later analysis, co-occurring TCRs were grouped with DBSCAN, and TCRdist sequence similarity was added when clustering was performed within HLA-allele-positive subsets. Co-occurrence clustering excluded repertoires with fewer than 30,000 or more than 120,000 public chains, plus five with anomalous nucleotide sharing. Here the immuneACCESS table is served through TCRdb, limited to in-frame sequences with V and J called. Missing clones are a known gap in these copies; in checked studies unresolved V genes cover under half, and the rest lacks a known reason. Clone size and the V and J calls come from that table; the DNA yielded D and trimming. This sample gives about 180,000 clones in total; 80% of them show up just once. 1% of the sample is held by the ten biggest clonotypes.

This sequence uses TRBV11-3 and TRBJ2-2; the D gene is perhaps TRBD1, from 6 matching bases. The sample was PBMCs. The receptor comes from a woman between 45 and 60 years old in good health and CMV-seropositive. Here is the DNA: TGTGCCAGCAGCTCGGCCGGGACACAGAGCGGGGAGCTGTTTTTT. Its coded protein is CASSSAGTQSGELFF. Where the CDR3 stops, the reference TRBV11-3 and TRBJ2-2 genes take over; the full variable domain is EAGVVQSPRYKIIEKKQPVAFWCNPISGHNTLYWYLQNLGQGPELLIRYENEEAVDDSQLPKDRFSAERLKGVDSTLKIQPAELGDSAVYLCASSSAGTQSGELFFGEGSRLTVL.